The 25 T cell receptor beta chains given below trace back to one sample, sequenced in a study of cytomegalovirus exposure and HLA in healthy donors (dated 2017 in TCRdb). To prepare the library, the immunoSEQ multiplex PCR assay was applied. A mixture of 60 forward primers for TCR Vbeta segments and 13 reverse primers for TCR Jbeta segments was used in the multiplex PCR. The immuneACCESS repertoire file appears here via TCRdb, limited to in-frame rearrangements. These files lack a portion of the clones; in checked studies, under half of the deficit traces to unresolved V genes, and the cause of the others is not known. The sample data list 100,000 to 150,000 clones, and about four fifths of these were observed just once. Clones ranked in the top ten supply about 4% of the sample. Sequenced: PBMCs. The source is a woman in her thirties or forties in good health and CMV-seronegative.

The rearrangement links TRBV19 to TRBJ2-1, with 11 bases identical to TRBD1. CDR1 and CDR2 from the germline V gene are LNHDA and SQIVND (reference sequence). The CDR3 spans 15 residues. The ends lost 5 bases at V and 10 bases at J; junction bases unmatched: 10. CDR3 in DNA: TGTGCCAGTAGTCCCTGGACAGGGGGCGATCCCGAGCAGTTCTTC. It encodes CASSPWTGGDPEQFF. Together with reference TRBV19 and TRBJ2-1, the CDR3 gives the full variable domain: DGGITQSPKYLFRKEGQNVTLSCEQNLNHDAMYWYRQDPGQGLRLIYYSQIVNDFQKGDIAEGYSVSREKKESFPLTVTSAQKNPTAFYLCASSPWTGGDPEQFFGPGTRLTVL.

The rearrangement joins TRBV5-4 to TRBJ1-2; weak D call: TRBD1 (5 bases). The CDR3 is made up of 12 amino acids. The germline V gene has CDR1 SGHNT and CDR2 YYREEE (reference sequence). V was shortened by 4 bases and J by 8 bases, with 12 bases between the two germline ends. The CDR3 sequence is CASSSSGWGYTF. As DNA, the CDR3 is TGTGCCAGCAGCAGCTCAGGGTGGGGCTACACCTTC.

This clone has only a few counts. The chain uses TRBV5-4 and TRBJ1-1; 9 bases line up with TRBD1. The CDR3 runs 14 residues. Germline loops: CDR1 SGHNT, CDR2 YYREEE (reference sequence). V was clipped by 6 bases and J by 5 bases; unmatched bases: 8. CDR3 in amino acids: CASTQQGAWTEAFF. CDR3 DNA sequence: TGTGCCAGCACCCAACAGGGGGCGTGGACTGAAGCTTTCTTT. The full variable domain, completed using reference TRBV5-4 and TRBJ1-1, is ETGVTQSPTHLIKTRGQQVTLRCSSQSGHNTVSWYQQALGQGPQFIFQYYREEENGRGNFPPRFSGLQFPNYSSELNVNALELDDSALYLCASTQQGAWTEAFFGQGTRLTVV.

This clone was detected a few times. The chain uses TRBV29-1 and TRBJ2-5, with 8 bases aligning to TRBD1. The CDR3 has 12 residues. Germline V gives CDR1 SQVTM, CDR2 ANQGSEA. After removal of 7 bases from V and 4 bases from J, the junction contained 5 bases not matched to a gene. In DNA form, the CDR3 reads TGCAGCGCCGGACAGGGCGGAGAGACCCAGTACTTC. It specifies CSAGQGGETQYF.

The chain links TRBV29-1 to TRBJ2-7; perhaps TRBD1 as D (6 bases). CDR3 size: 12 residues. Germline V gives CDR1 SQVTM, CDR2 ANQGSEA. Trimming cost V 6 bases and J 3 bases, with 12 bases left between them. CDR3 in amino acids: CSVTIQGYEQYF. DNA for the CDR3: TGCAGCGTCACAATACAGGGCTACGAGCAGTACTTC.

The genes are TRBV5-3 and TRBJ1-4, with 7 positions matching TRBD1. TRBV5-3 is an ORF; its function is uncertain. The CDR3 spans 17 residues. Trimming cost V 4 bases and J 0 bases; bases outside gene matches: 9. This CDR3 reads CARSLGQVSATNEKLFF. Here the CDR3 DNA reads TGTGCCAGAAGCCTCGGACAGGTTTCTGCAACTAATGAAAAACTGTTTTTT.

The CDR3 DNA sequence: TGTGCCAGCAGCCGGGACACCCCCTACGAGCAGTACTTC. This codes for CASSRDTPYEQYF. The rearrangement links TRBV7-8 to TRBJ2-7, with a weak D call TRBD1 (6 bases). This CDR3 spans 13 amino acids. From germline, CDR1 is SGHVS and CDR2 FQNEAQ. V lost 5 bases to trimming and J lost 2 bases, with 10 bases between them.

The genes are TRBV11-3 and TRBJ2-1; 11 bases match TRBD2. The germline V gene encodes CDR1 SGHNT and CDR2 YENEEA. Trimming took 2 bases from V and 7 from J; bases not matched to a gene: 1. The CDR3 totals 14 residues. The CDR3 DNA reads TGTGCCAGCAGCTTACGGACTAGCGGGAATGAGCAGTTCTTC. As protein: CASSLRTSGNEQFF.

The V and J genes are TRBV5-4 and TRBJ2-2, with TRBD1 identical over 7 bases. Trimming took 4 bases from V and 3 from J; bases not matched to a gene: 9. The V gene's germline CDR1 is SGHNT and CDR2 YYREEE (reference sequence). This CDR3 region has 16 residues. This CDR3 reads CASSPATGVYTGELFF. The CDR3 bases are TGTGCCAGCAGCCCGGCCACAGGGGTTTACACCGGGGAGCTGTTTTTT. The full variable domain, rest sourced from reference TRBV5-4 and TRBJ2-2, is ETGVTQSPTHLIKTRGQQVTLRCSSQSGHNTVSWYQQALGQGPQFIFQYYREEENGRGNFPPRFSGLQFPNYSSELNVNALELDDSALYLCASSPATGVYTGELFFGEGSRLTVL.

A single count supports this clone. The chain employs TRBV11-1 and TRBJ1-1; D not certain. From germline, CDR1 is SGHAT and CDR2 FQDESV (reference sequence). The length of the CDR3 is 14 residues. V lost 1 base and J 0 bases, leaving 6 bases between the germline ends. The DNA of the CDR3 is TGTGCCAGCAGCTTAGTAGATTTGAACACTGAAGCTTTCTTT. Its protein is CASSLVDLNTEAFF.

The J gene is TRBJ1-4, the V gene TRBV5-1; possibly TRBD1 for D (6 bases). Looked up from germline, CDR1 is SGHRS and CDR2 is YFSETQ. V was clipped by 6 bases and J by 2 bases, with 17 bases between them. The CDR3 covers 16 residues. The CDR3 protein is CASNPQGLGTNEKLFF. In nucleotides, the CDR3 is TGCGCCAGCAATCCGCAGGGGCTGGGCACTAATGAAAAACTGTTTTTT.

This chain connects TRBV29-1 to TRBJ2-5; possibly TRBD1 for D (6 bases). Trimming cost V 7 bases and J 4 bases, with 19 bases left between them. The CDR3 runs to 14 residues. Germline values: CDR1 SQVTM, CDR2 ANQGSEA. For the CDR3, the DNA is TGCAGCGGATCGGACCCTCCCAGGGGAGAGACCCAGTACTTC. The encoded protein is CSGSDPPRGETQYF.

DNA for the CDR3: TGCGCCAGCAGCCAAGAGGGGGGCCCGGGACAGGGGGCTTACGAGCAGTACTTC. Translation: CASSQEGGPGQGAYEQYF. The genes are TRBV4-1 and TRBJ2-7; 12 positions agree with TRBD1. J was trimmed by 4 bases and V by 0 bases; bases with no gene match: 10. The CDR3 is made up of 18 amino acids. Germline CDR1 reads MGHRA; CDR2 reads YSYEKL.

The chain employs TRBV5-1 and TRBJ2-7, with a tentative D call TRBD1 (6 bases). The length of the CDR3 is 14 residues. Germline CDR1 is SGHRS and CDR2 is YFSETQ. Deletions cut 5 bases from V and 2 bases from J, with 14 bases between. This chain's CDR3 is CASRDLGQTYEQYF. The CDR3 nucleotides are TGCGCCAGCAGGGATCTTGGACAGACCTACGAGCAGTACTTC.

V gene TRBV12-5 combines with J gene TRBJ1-2, with D possibly being TRBD1 (6 bases). The CDR3 covers 13 residues. CDR1 is LGHNT, CDR2 FRNRAP, per germline. The V gene lost 5 bases and the J gene lost 4 bases, with 11 bases spanning the gap. CDR3 residues: CASGPQGIYGYTF. The CDR3 nucleotides read TGTGCTAGTGGTCCACAGGGTATCTATGGCTACACCTTC.

V gene TRBV5-1 combines with J gene TRBJ2-5; 7 bases fit TRBD1. Per the germline V gene, CDR1 is SGHRS and CDR2 is YFSETQ. The J segment lost 2 bases and the V segment lost 1 base, leaving 5 bases of the junction unmatched. CDR3 length: 15 residues. For the CDR3, the DNA is TGCGCCAGCAGCTTGTCCCAGGGACAGCAAGAGACCCAGTACTTC. This codes for CASSLSQGQQETQYF.

This chain's CDR3 is CASSRRGQSNTGELFF. Written as DNA, the CDR3 is TGTGCCAGCAGCCGAAGGGGACAATCGAACACCGGGGAGCTGTTTTTT. The chain uses TRBV7-9 and TRBJ2-2, with TRBD1 as a possible D gene (6 bases). Germline loops: CDR1 SEHNR, CDR2 FQNEAQ (reference sequence). This CDR3 region has 16 residues. V dropped 5 bases and J dropped 0 bases, with 13 bases sitting between them.

As DNA, the CDR3 is TGCGCCAGCAGCTTGGCGGCTGCAGGCGTGGAAGGCTACACCTTC. Its translation: CASSLAAAGVEGYTF. The chain carries TRBV5-1 and TRBJ1-2; D remains ambiguous. CDR1 and CDR2 from the germline V gene are SGHRS and YFSETQ. This CDR3 has 15 residues. Trimming removed 0 bases from V and 8 bases from J, with 17 bases in between. Using reference TRBV5-1 and TRBJ1-2 for the parts outside the CDR3, the full variable domain is KAGVTQTPRYLIKTRGQQVTLSCSPISGHRSVSWYQQTPGQGLQFLFEYFSETQRNKGNFPGRFSGRQFSNSRSEMNVSTLELGDSALYLCASSLAAAGVEGYTFGSGTRLTVV.

The chain recombines TRBV6-5 with TRBJ2-5; 15 bases map to TRBD2. CDR1 and CDR2 from the germline V gene are MNHEY and SVGAGI. The CDR3 length is 15 residues. V was clipped by 4 bases and J by 5 bases; unmatched bases: 2. The CDR3 reads CASSWGTSGGETQYF. The CDR3, as DNA: TGTGCCAGCAGTTGGGGGACTAGCGGGGGGGAGACCCAGTACTTC.

The table lists this clone with a count of one. This chain joins TRBV2 and TRBJ2-2; TRBD2 agrees at 7 bases. V shed 4 bases, J shed 1 base, and the junction held 12 bases outside the gene matches. The CDR3 extends over 18 amino acids. Per germline, CDR1 SNHLY and CDR2 FYNNEI. The CDR3 region has the DNA TGTGCCAGCAGTGGCGTTGCCTGGGCGGGGGAGAACACCGGGGAGCTGTTTTTT. It translates to CASSGVAWAGENTGELFF.

The chain has TRBV5-6 and TRBJ2-1; possibly TRBD1 for D (6 bases). The V gene's germline CDR1 is SGHDT and CDR2 YYEEEE. Trimming shortened V by 1 base and J by 4 bases, and 15 bases separated the two germline ends. The CDR3 length is 16 residues. Written as DNA, the CDR3 is TGTGCCAGCAGCTTGTTAGATATTGGACAGTACAATGAGCAGTTCTTC. This sequence encodes CASSLLDIGQYNEQFF. Drawing the rest from reference TRBV5-6 and TRBJ2-1, the complete variable domain is DAGVTQSPTHLIKTRGQQVTLRCSPKSGHDTVSWYQQALGQGPQFIFQYYEEEERQRGNFPDRFSGHQFPNYSSELNVNALLLGDSALYLCASSLLDIGQYNEQFFGPGTRLTVL.

This chain joins TRBV5-1 and TRBJ1-3, with TRBD1 matching 7 bases. CDR1 is SGHRS and CDR2 is YFSETQ in the germline V gene. This CDR3 is 13 amino acids long. After removal of 4 bases from V and 7 bases from J, the junction contained 5 bases not matched to a gene. The CDR3 is CASSAAGGNTIYF. The CDR3 nucleotides are TGCGCCAGCAGCGCGGCAGGGGGGAACACCATATATTTT.

There are a few counts of this clone. This chain connects TRBV19 to TRBJ2-6; D is perhaps TRBD1 (6 bases). Germline values: CDR1 LNHDA, CDR2 SQIVND (reference sequence). Trimming pared 9 bases from V and 2 bases from J, leaving 11 bases between. This CDR3 contains 14 residues. Written as DNA, the CDR3 is TGTGCCAGCTACACAGGGACTGGGGCCAACGTCCTGACTTTC. Its protein is CASYTGTGANVLTF.

This chain links TRBV27 with TRBJ2-1; D is possibly TRBD2 (5 bases). CDR3 size: 16 residues. V lost 6 bases to trimming and J lost 3 bases, with 18 bases between them. From germline, CDR1 is MNHEY and CDR2 SMNVEV (reference sequence). CDR3 in amino acids: CASSSTSRRGYNEQFF. DNA of the CDR3: TGTGCCAGCAGCTCAACAAGTAGACGGGGCTACAATGAGCAGTTCTTC.

This sequence joins TRBV6-6 and TRBJ1-1; D might be TRBD1 (6 bases). V shed 2 bases and J shed 2 bases, with 12 bases lying between them. CDR1 is MNHNY and CDR2 is SVGAGI in the germline V gene (reference sequence). CDR3 length: 15 residues. The CDR3 loop reads CASSYTWTANTEAFF. CDR3 nucleotides: TGTGCCAGCAGTTACACTTGGACAGCTAACACTGAAGCTTTCTTT.